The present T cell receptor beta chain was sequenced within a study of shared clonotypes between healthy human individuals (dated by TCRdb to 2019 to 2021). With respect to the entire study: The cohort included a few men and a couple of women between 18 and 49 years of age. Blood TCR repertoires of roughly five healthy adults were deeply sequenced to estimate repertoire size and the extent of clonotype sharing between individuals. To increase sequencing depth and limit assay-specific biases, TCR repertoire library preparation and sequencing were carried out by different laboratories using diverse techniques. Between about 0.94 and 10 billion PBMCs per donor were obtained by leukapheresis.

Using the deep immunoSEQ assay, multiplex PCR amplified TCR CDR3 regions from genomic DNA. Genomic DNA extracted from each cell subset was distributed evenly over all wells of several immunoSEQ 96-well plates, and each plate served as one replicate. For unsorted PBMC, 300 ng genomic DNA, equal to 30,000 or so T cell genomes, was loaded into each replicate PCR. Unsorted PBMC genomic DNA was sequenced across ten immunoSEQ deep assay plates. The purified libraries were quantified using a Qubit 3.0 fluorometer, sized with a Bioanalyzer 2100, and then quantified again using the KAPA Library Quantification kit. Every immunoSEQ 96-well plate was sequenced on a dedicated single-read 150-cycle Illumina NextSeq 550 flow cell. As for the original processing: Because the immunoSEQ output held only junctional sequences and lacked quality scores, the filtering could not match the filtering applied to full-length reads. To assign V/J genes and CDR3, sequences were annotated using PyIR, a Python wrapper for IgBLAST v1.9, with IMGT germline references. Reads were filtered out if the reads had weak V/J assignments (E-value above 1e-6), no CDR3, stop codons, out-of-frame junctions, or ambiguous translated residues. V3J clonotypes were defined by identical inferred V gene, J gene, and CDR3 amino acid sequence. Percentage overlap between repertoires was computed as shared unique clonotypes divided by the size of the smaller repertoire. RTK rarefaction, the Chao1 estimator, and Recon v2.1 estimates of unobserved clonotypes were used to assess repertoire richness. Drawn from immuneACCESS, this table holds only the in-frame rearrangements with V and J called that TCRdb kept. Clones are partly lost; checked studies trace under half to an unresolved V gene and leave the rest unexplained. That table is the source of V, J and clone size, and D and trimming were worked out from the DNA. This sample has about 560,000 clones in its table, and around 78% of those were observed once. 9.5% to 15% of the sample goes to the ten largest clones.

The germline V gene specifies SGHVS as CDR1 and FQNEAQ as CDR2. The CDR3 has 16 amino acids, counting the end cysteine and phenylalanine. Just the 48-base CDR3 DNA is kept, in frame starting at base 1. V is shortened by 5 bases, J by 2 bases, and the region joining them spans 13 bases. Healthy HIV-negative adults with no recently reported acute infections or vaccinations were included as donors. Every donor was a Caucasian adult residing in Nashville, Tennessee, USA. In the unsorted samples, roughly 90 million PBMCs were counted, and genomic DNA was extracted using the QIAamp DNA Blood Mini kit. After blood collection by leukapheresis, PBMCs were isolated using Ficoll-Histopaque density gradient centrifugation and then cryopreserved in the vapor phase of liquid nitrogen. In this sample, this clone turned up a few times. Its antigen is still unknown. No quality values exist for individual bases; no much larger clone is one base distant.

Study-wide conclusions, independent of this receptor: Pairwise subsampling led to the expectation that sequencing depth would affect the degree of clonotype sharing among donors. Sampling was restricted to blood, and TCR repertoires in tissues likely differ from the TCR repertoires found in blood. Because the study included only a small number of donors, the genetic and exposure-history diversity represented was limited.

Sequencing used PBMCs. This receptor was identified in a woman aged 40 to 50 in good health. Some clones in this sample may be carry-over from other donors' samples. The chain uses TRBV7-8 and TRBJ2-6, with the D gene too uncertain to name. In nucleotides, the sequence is TGTGCCAGCAGCCTAATTGGGGTGGCTGGGGCCAACGTCCTGACTTTC. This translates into CASSLIGVAGANVLTF.